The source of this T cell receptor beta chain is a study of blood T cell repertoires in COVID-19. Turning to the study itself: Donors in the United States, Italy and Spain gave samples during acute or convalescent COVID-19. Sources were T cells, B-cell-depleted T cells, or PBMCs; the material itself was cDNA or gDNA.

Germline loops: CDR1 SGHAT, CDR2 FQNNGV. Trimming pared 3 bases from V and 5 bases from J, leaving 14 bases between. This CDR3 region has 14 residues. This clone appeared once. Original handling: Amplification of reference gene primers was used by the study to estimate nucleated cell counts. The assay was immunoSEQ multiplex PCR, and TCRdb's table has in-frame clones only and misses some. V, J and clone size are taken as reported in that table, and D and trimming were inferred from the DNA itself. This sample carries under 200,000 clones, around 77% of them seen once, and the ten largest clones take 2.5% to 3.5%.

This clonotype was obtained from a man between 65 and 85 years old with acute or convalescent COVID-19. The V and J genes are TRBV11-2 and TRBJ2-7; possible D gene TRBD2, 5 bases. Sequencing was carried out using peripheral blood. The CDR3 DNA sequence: TGTGCCAGCAGCTTCAGCAGGATCGGGGACGAGCAGTACTTC. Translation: CASSFSRIGDEQYF.